Below are 27 T cell receptor delta chains sequenced from a single sample in a study of Vδ1+ human thymocytes. General study results and limits: Thymic TRG and TRD repertoires appeared highly polyclonal.

Sequences come from RNA converted to cDNA by reverse transcription. The CDR3 regions were amplified by multiplex PCR from V-gene primers to a constant-region primer. TCRdb used CATT to re-call clones from the multiplex PCR reads. The sample includes about 53,000 delta-chain clones, about 16% of them seen just once. No antigen has been identified for these receptors. The sequenced sample consisted of Vdelta1+ gamma-delta thymocytes from the thymus. The subset denotes: FACS-sorted CD3+ TCRalphabeta- TCRVdelta1+ TCRVdelta2- thymocytes. The receptor source for this set is a girl in the first two years of life who had congenital heart surgery.

V usage is TRDV2 and J usage is TRDJ1, with TRDD3 matching 8 bases. Germline lookup yields CDR1 GEAIGNYY and CDR2 EKD. The ends lost 6 bases at V and 0 bases at J; junction bases unmatched: 14. The CDR3 has 17 residues. The CDR3 reads CACLSYYWGSYTDKLIF. DNA of the CDR3: TGTGCCTGTCTGTCCTACTACTGGGGGTCGTACACCGATAAACTCATCTTT.

To note about this clone: Additional DNA sequences in this sample encode the identical CDR3. This chain links TRDV1 with TRDJ1, with D maybe TRDD3 (6 bases). The germline V gene encodes CDR1 TSWWSYY and CDR2 QGS. The length of the CDR3 is 24 residues. Trimming removed 2 bases at V and 0 bases at J, with 37 bases between. The CDR3 loop reads CALGEGREQWGPRGPYPYTDKLIF. In DNA form, the CDR3 reads TGTGCTCTTGGGGAAGGGAGGGAACAGTGGGGGCCCCGTGGCCCGTACCCGTACACCGATAAACTCATCTTT.

This clone came up a few times. The chain recombines TRDV1 with TRDJ1; D possibly corresponds to TRDD3 (5 bases). Germline CDR1 and CDR2: TSWWSYY and QGS. This CDR3 is 16 amino acids long. Trimming pared 5 bases from V and 0 bases from J, leaving 16 bases between. Here the CDR3 DNA reads TGTGCTCTTGGGCCTCGCGCCGGGGGGTACACCGATAAACTCATCTTT. Protein product: CALGPRAGGYTDKLIF.

This clone appeared once. Since a much larger clone is just one base distant, this may be a read error. The chain employs TRDV2 and TRDJ1; no definite D call. The CDR3 consists of 11 residues. Trimming left V 3 bases short and J 4 bases short, with 5 bases between. Germline V CDR1 and CDR2: GEAIGNYY, EKD. CDR3 amino acids: CACDLNDKLIF. The CDR3 DNA sequence: TGTGCCTGTGACCTCAACGATAAACTCATCTTT.

The V and J genes are TRDV1 and TRDJ1, with D perhaps TRDD2 (8 bases). The CDR3 consists of 22 residues. Germline assignment: CDR1 TSWWSYY and CDR2 QGS. V was clipped by 3 bases and J by 0 bases, with 32 bases between them. In nucleotides, the CDR3 is TGTGCTCTTGGGGACCTGCTTCCTACGGTGGGGATAAGGGGCCTTTACACCGATAAACTCATCTTT. This codes for CALGDLLPTVGIRGLYTDKLIF.

The chain carries TRDV2 and TRDJ1; 9 bases are shared with TRDD3. The V and J ends lost 1 base and 2 bases, in that order; junction bases with no gene match: 19. The CDR3 has 20 residues. CDR1 GEAIGNYY and CDR2 EKD come from the germline V gene. CDR3 loop: CACDTFPKTGGKRTTDKLIF. The CDR3 nucleotides are TGTGCCTGTGACACGTTCCCCAAGACTGGGGGAAAGAGAACAACCGATAAACTCATCTTT.

This clone is labeled medium-sized (0.01 to 0.1%). This sample includes further DNA sequences coding for the same CDR3. This rearrangement joins TRAV29/DV5 to TRDJ4; D might be TRDD3 (5 bases). CDR3 length: 12 residues. Trimming took off 4 bases at V and 0 bases at J, with 10 bases between the two ends. Germline V gives CDR1 NSMFDY, CDR2 ISSIKDK. CDR3 nucleotides: TGTGCAGCACAGGGTGGGGCCAGACCCCTGATCTTT. Protein product: CAAQGGARPLIF.

This clone showed up just a few times. The V and J genes are TRDV1 and TRDJ1; 10 bases are a match to TRDD3. This CDR3 has 17 amino acids. CDR1 is TSWWSYY and CDR2 is QGS in the germline V gene. V was clipped by 1 base and J by 1 base; unmatched bases: 6. DNA for the CDR3: TGTGCTCTTGGGGAACCGGGGGGATACGCGGTCACCGATAAACTCATCTTT. The encoded protein is CALGEPGGYAVTDKLIF.

This clone was found once. V gene TRDV1 combines with J gene TRDJ1; 7 bases are a match to TRDD3. CDR1 TSWWSYY and CDR2 QGS come from the germline V gene. The CDR3 is made up of 17 amino acids. The V gene end was trimmed by 4 bases and the J gene end by 5 bases; junction bases not matched to a gene: 16. The DNA for the CDR3 is TGTGCTCTTGGGGCCTTCTTTACAAGGGATACTCCAGATAAACTCATCTTT. Translation gives CALGAFFTRDTPDKLIF.

The chain couples TRDV1 to TRDJ1, with unresolved D. V dropped 5 bases and J dropped 0 bases, with 19 bases sitting between them. CDR1 is TSWWSYY, CDR2 QGS, per germline. This CDR3 region has 17 residues. The CDR3 region has the DNA TGTGCTCTTGGGCCACTCCCAGGGCCCCTGTACACCGATAAACTCATCTTT. As protein: CALGPLPGPLYTDKLIF.

The chain couples TRAV29/DV5 to TRDJ1; 8 nucleotides align to TRDD3. CDR3 length: 15 residues. Germline V CDR1 and CDR2: NSMFDY, ISSIKDK. J was trimmed by 3 bases and V by 0 bases; bases with no gene match: 7. This CDR3 is CAASARWGIPDKLIF. The DNA for the CDR3 is TGTGCAGCAAGCGCGCGGTGGGGGATTCCCGATAAACTCATCTTT.

This clone was found many times. Within the sample, other DNA sequences also encode this same CDR3. The gene calls are TRDV2 and TRDJ1, with 7 bases that match TRDD3. J lost 9 bases, V lost 4 bases, and 13 bases had no gene match. Germline values: CDR1 GEAIGNYY, CDR2 EKD. CDR3 length equals 14 residues. In DNA form, the CDR3 reads TGTGCCTGTGAACCTGGGGGTGTGGTTAAAGAACTCATCTTT. It translates to CACEPGGVVKELIF.

The V and J genes are TRDV1 and TRDJ1, with 7 bases fitting TRDD3. The ends lost 0 bases at V and 2 bases at J; junction bases unmatched: 12. CDR3 length equals 18 residues. Germline V gene lookup returns CDR1 TSWWSYY and CDR2 QGS. The CDR3 DNA reads TGTGCTCTTGGGGAACTTACTAGGGGGGATCCGGCTACCGATAAACTCATCTTT. Amino acids: CALGELTRGDPATDKLIF.

This clone was found a few times. This rearrangement joins TRDV1 to TRDJ1; possibly TRDD3 for D (8 bases). CDR1 and CDR2 (germline): TSWWSYY, QGS. This CDR3 is 18 amino acids long. Trimming pared 3 bases from V and 11 bases from J, leaving 31 bases between. CDR3 region: CALGDPILPFLGDSALIF. CDR3 in DNA: TGTGCTCTTGGGGACCCAATCCTTCCTTTCTTGGGGGATTCGGCTCTCATCTTT.

There are a few counts of this clone. V is TRDV1 and J is TRDJ1, with D possibly TRDD2 on 6 matching bases. The CDR3 is 18 residues long. The V and J ends lost 0 bases and 8 bases respectively, with 25 bases between them. The V gene's germline CDR1 is TSWWSYY and CDR2 QGS. The CDR3 DNA is TGTGCTCTTGGGGAACTTCCTACGGCACGGGGGCCAGGACAAAAACTCATCTTT. As protein: CALGELPTARGPGQKLIF.

This clone has only a few counts. The chain is built from TRDV1 and TRDJ1; the D is unclear. V was cut by 0 bases and J by 4 bases, with 12 bases left in between. The germline gives CDR1 TSWWSYY, CDR2 QGS. The CDR3 extends over 15 amino acids. The CDR3 nucleotides are TGTGCTCTTGGGGAACTAGACCCTTGGTACGATAAACTCATCTTT. Its translation: CALGELDPWYDKLIF.

This clone was seen only a few times. At one end, the junction sequence differs from germline, possibly due to a read error. The chain recombines TRDV1 with TRDJ1, with a weak D call TRDD3 (6 bases). This CDR3 has 18 residues. Germline V gene sequence: CDR1 TSWWSYY, CDR2 QGS. CDR3 nucleotides: TGTGCTCTTGGGGAACTCTCTGCTTGGGGGGCCGACACCGATAAGCTCATCTTT. This gives the protein CALGELSAWGADTDKLIF.

This clone has more than one count but fewer than ten. V gene TRDV1 combines with J gene TRDJ1; D is uncertain. The CDR3 has 14 amino acids. V shed 3 bases and J shed 1 base, with 9 bases lying between them. Per germline, CDR1 TSWWSYY and CDR2 QGS. The CDR3 protein is CALGETPLTDKLIF. As DNA, the CDR3 is TGTGCTCTTGGGGAGACTCCCCTCACCGATAAACTCATCTTT.

The rearrangement uses TRDV1 and TRDJ1, with 13 bases that match TRDD3. V shed 4 bases and J 3 bases; nucleotides not matched to a gene: 32. This CDR3 contains 25 residues. Germline V CDR1 and CDR2: TSWWSYY, QGS. CDR3 residues: CALGGTDPSHRPLRTGGYESDKLIF. CDR3 DNA sequence: TGTGCTCTTGGGGGGACCGATCCTTCCCACCGTCCCCTACGGACTGGGGGATACGAATCCGATAAACTCATCTTT.

This clone was observed a few times. This chain links TRDV1 with TRDJ1; 7 bases line up with TRDD3. J was trimmed by 0 bases and V by 0 bases; bases with no gene match: 13. This CDR3 region has 19 residues. Germline V gene lookup returns CDR1 TSWWSYY and CDR2 QGS. The CDR3 loop reads CALGELALRGGSDTDKLIF. DNA for the CDR3: TGTGCTCTTGGGGAACTAGCCCTACGGGGGGGATCTGACACCGATAAACTCATCTTT.

The J gene is TRDJ1, the V gene TRDV1; 10 bases are shared with TRDD3. Germline assignment: CDR1 TSWWSYY and CDR2 QGS. This CDR3 region has 22 residues. Unmatched junction bases numbered 24, after V lost 5 bases and J lost 0 bases. CDR3 bases: TGTGCTCTTGGGCACCGGCCTTCCCAGAACTCGACTGGGGGATTCAACACCGATAAACTCATCTTT. Amino acids: CALGHRPSQNSTGGFNTDKLIF.

In its sample, this clone ranks as medium-sized. The chain employs TRDV2 and TRDJ1; possible D gene TRDD2, 5 bases. The V end was cut by 0 bases, the J end by 3 bases, with 22 bases between. The CDR3 length is 18 residues. Germline V gene lookup returns CDR1 GEAIGNYY and CDR2 EKD. The CDR3 sequence is CACDTSASAGRLADKLIF. CDR3 nucleotides: TGTGCCTGTGACACCTCAGCTTCCGCCGGGCGGCTTGCCGATAAACTCATCTTT.

V usage is TRDV1 and J usage is TRDJ1; 7 bases match TRDD3. With 2 bases clipped from V and 0 bases from J, the junction kept 27 bases outside the gene matches. In germline, CDR1 is TSWWSYY, CDR2 QGS. The CDR3 covers 23 residues. The CDR3 region has the DNA TGTGCTCTTGGGGAAACGGCCCTACAAGCGGTTACTGGGGATCGAGGGTACACCGATAAACTCATCTTT. Protein sequence: CALGETALQAVTGDRGYTDKLIF.

This clone is deemed medium-sized. The chain recombines TRAV29/DV5 with TRDJ1, with D possibly being TRDD2 (5 bases). Germline V gene data show CDR1 as NSMFDY and CDR2 as ISSIKDK. V was clipped by 5 bases and J by 8 bases, with 19 bases between them. The CDR3 runs to 13 residues. The CDR3 sequence is CAAPPTTNIKLIF. The CDR3 DNA is TGTGCAGCGCCGCCTACGACCAACATAAAACTCATCTTT.

Remarks on this clone: A junction boundary mismatches the germline segment, possibly from a read error. This rearrangement joins TRDV1 to TRDJ1; D perhaps matches TRDD3 (5 bases). Germline lookup yields CDR1 TSWWSYY and CDR2 QGS. This CDR3 spans 16 amino acids. The CDR3 region has the DNA TGTGCTCTTGGGGGAATTGAAGTCCGGGGAACCGATAAACTTATCTTT. Its protein product is CALGGIEVRGTDKLIF.

V usage is TRDV1 and J usage is TRDJ1, with 10 nucleotides matching TRDD3. This CDR3 has 18 residues. CDR1 and CDR2 (germline): TSWWSYY, QGS. With 5 bases clipped from V and 1 base from J, the junction kept 13 bases outside the gene matches. CDR3 coding DNA: TGTGCTCTTGGGTCCCCGACTGGGGGATCCTCAGGCACCGATAAACTCATCTTT. This encodes CALGSPTGGSSGTDKLIF.

This chain connects TRDV1 to TRDJ1, with TRDD3 as a possible D gene (7 bases). The CDR3 totals 17 residues. Germline V gene lookup returns CDR1 TSWWSYY and CDR2 QGS. The V end was cut by 2 bases, the J end by 4 bases, with 20 bases between. The CDR3 coding sequence is TGTGCTCTTGGGGAATCCATGGGGGAAATACGTGGCGATAAACTCATCTTT. Protein: CALGESMGEIRGDKLIF.